The 30 T cell receptor beta chains below were found in one sample sequenced in a study of T cell repertoires in cytomegalovirus infection. TCRdb independently ran MiXCR on the reads; one entry per CDR3 protein. The repertoire holds approximately 990,000 distinct CDR3 sequences, with 25% to 40% as singletons. Their target antigens are unknown. Sequences were derived from cultured CD8+ T cells from PBMCs, sampled from culture after CMV antigen stimulation. The receptors were gathered from a human donor in good health (CMV status not recorded). Some clones in this sample may be carry-over from other donors' samples.

This chain uses TRBV7-3 with TRBJ1-1; D possibly corresponds to TRBD1 (5 bases). This CDR3 has 15 amino acids. Germline V lookup: CDR1 SGHTA, CDR2 FQGTGA. V was cut by 0 bases and J by 3 bases, with 11 bases left in between. The CDR3 protein is CASSLTTEPYTEAFF. The CDR3 nucleotides read TGTGCCAGCAGCTTAACGACAGAGCCCTACACTGAAGCTTTCTTT. Full variable domain (outside the CDR3, taken from reference TRBV7-3 and TRBJ1-1): GAGVSQTPSNKVTEKGKYVELRCDPISGHTALYWYRQSLGQGPEFLIYFQGTGAADDSGLPNDRFFAVRPEGSVSTLKIQRTERGDSAVYLCASSLTTEPYTEAFFGQGTRLTVV.

This clonotype has more than one count but fewer than ten. This chain connects TRBV12-3 or TRBV12-4 to TRBJ2-3, with 7 bases aligning to TRBD1. This CDR3 region has 15 residues. V was pared by 7 bases and J by 0 bases, with 7 bases of the junction left unmatched. The CDR3 loop is CASIPGQMSTDTQYF. The CDR3 coding sequence is TGTGCCAGCATTCCGGGACAGATGAGCACAGATACGCAGTATTTT.

Remarks on this clonotype: This could be a read error, since a much larger clone is one nucleotide away. This chain uses TRBV12-3 or TRBV12-4 with TRBJ2-2; D may be TRBD2 (6 bases). The CDR3 runs to 16 residues. V dropped 10 bases and J dropped 1 base, with 19 bases sitting between them. The CDR3, as DNA: TGTGCCAACAGGAGGACCCGGCGGGAGAACACCGGGGAGCTGTTTTTT. The encoded protein is CANRRTRRENTGELFF.

This sequence joins TRBV29-1 and TRBJ2-1, with a possible D match to TRBD2 (6 bases). Germline V gives CDR1 SQVTM, CDR2 ANQGSEA. Trimming stripped 8 bases from V and 4 bases from J, with 15 bases between. The CDR3 loop spans 13 amino acids. DNA of the CDR3: TGCAGCCTCGACCCGGGGGAGTACAATGAGCAGTTCTTC. Its translation is CSLDPGEYNEQFF.

Ten or more counts support this clonotype. The chain is built from TRBV7-9 and TRBJ2-6, with D hard to call. This CDR3 is built from 16 residues. The germline gives CDR1 SEHNR, CDR2 FQNEAQ (reference sequence). V was trimmed by 6 bases and J by 3 bases, leaving 15 bases between them. CDR3 sequence (DNA): TGTGCCAGCAGTCACACAGACGGACGTGGGGCCAACGTCCTGACTTTC. This encodes CASSHTDGRGANVLTF.

This clonotype came up a few times. The chain couples TRBV27 to TRBJ2-3; D unclear. CDR3 length: 15 amino acids. V lost 5 bases and J 1 base, leaving 13 bases between the germline ends. Germline assignment: CDR1 MNHEY and CDR2 SMNVEV (reference sequence). The CDR3 DNA reads TGTGCCAGCAGTCCCGCCACGTTCGGCACAGATACGCAGTATTTT. Its translation: CASSPATFGTDTQYF.

The J gene is TRBJ2-3, the V gene TRBV7-6, with a weak D call TRBD2 (6 bases). This CDR3 spans 14 amino acids. Germline V gene lookup returns CDR1 SGHVS and CDR2 FNYEAQ. V was cut by 4 bases and J by 8 bases, with 16 bases left in between. CDR3 residues: CASSYGTFIATQYF. The CDR3 coding sequence is TGTGCCAGCAGCTACGGGACTTTCATAGCTACGCAGTATTTT.

This clonotype has only a few counts. This chain uses TRBV6-2 or TRBV6-3 with TRBJ1-5; maybe TRBD1 (6 bases). The CDR3 sequence is 14 residues long. V lost 7 bases and J lost 2, with 12 bases in between. From germline, CDR1 is MNHEY and CDR2 SVGEGT. CDR3 protein: CASNRDMGNQPQHF. CDR3 DNA sequence: TGTGCCAGCAACCGGGACATGGGCAATCAGCCCCAGCATTTT.

The rearrangement uses TRBV5-6 and TRBJ2-1, with 10 bases fitting TRBD2. Per germline, CDR1 SGHDT and CDR2 YYEEEE. The CDR3 covers 15 residues. The V gene end was trimmed by 2 bases and the J gene end by 7 bases; junction bases not matched to a gene: 6. The chain's CDR3 is CASSFGTSEGNEQFF. DNA for the CDR3: TGTGCCAGCAGCTTCGGGACTAGCGAGGGAAATGAGCAGTTCTTC.

This clonotype was seen more than once but under ten times. The rearrangement joins TRBV15 to TRBJ2-7; 7 bases are a match to TRBD2. Germline CDR1 reads LNHNV; CDR2 reads YYDKDF (reference sequence). Germline trimming cut 0 bases from V and 1 base from J; bases unmatched to any gene: 6. The CDR3 sequence is 16 residues long. The CDR3 bases are TGTGCCACCAGCAGAGATGATGGACTAGTTTCCTACGAGCAGTACGTC. This codes for CATSRDDGLVSYEQYV.

A few counts support this clonotype. The chain combines TRBV27 with TRBJ2-1; 11 bases map to TRBD2. Germline lookup yields CDR1 MNHEY and CDR2 SMNVEV (reference sequence). With V trimmed by 5 bases and J by 8 bases, 14 bases remained unmatched. The CDR3 contains 17 residues. CDR3 in DNA: TGTGCCAGCAGTCAGGATAGCGGGGGGGCCGGTAGAGATGAGCAGTTCTTC. Translated, it gives CASSQDSGGAGRDEQFF.

The table lists this clonotype with a few counts. This chain uses TRBV11-2 with TRBJ1-4, with no clear D. Germline values: CDR1 SGHAT, CDR2 FQNNGV. V shed 4 bases and J shed 6 bases, with 12 bases lying between them. This CDR3 is built from 14 residues. CDR3: CASSYRLGYEKLFF. The CDR3 bases are TGTGCCAGCAGCTACAGACTGGGTTATGAAAAACTGTTTTTT.

The rearrangement links TRBV6-8 to TRBJ2-2; D ambiguous. CDR1 is MNHGY, CDR2 SAAAGT, per germline. CDR3 length: 14 residues. Trimming took off 1 base at V and 4 bases at J, with 7 bases between the two ends. The DNA of the CDR3 is TGTGCCAGCAGTTACTTGGCAGTCACCGGGGAGCTGTTTTTT. Translated: CASSYLAVTGELFF.

This clonotype was counted at least ten times. This sequence joins TRBV7-9 and TRBJ2-1; possibly TRBD1 for D (5 bases). The germline V and J ends were trimmed by 3 bases and 1 base, with 19 bases remaining between them. CDR3 length: 18 residues. In germline, CDR1 is SEHNR, CDR2 FQNEAQ (reference sequence). The CDR3 coding sequence is TGTGCCAGCAGCTTGCCGGCAGGGTTTGAGGAATCCTACAATGAGCAGTTCTTC. This gives the protein CASSLPAGFEESYNEQFF.

This clonotype was counted only a few times. The rearrangement links TRBV6-5 to TRBJ2-2; tentatively, D is TRBD1 (5 bases). The CDR3 runs 16 residues. CDR1 and CDR2 (germline): MNHEY, SVGAGI. V was trimmed by 0 bases and J by 0 bases, leaving 8 bases between them. DNA of the CDR3: TGTGCCAGCAGTTACTCCTGGACACCGAACACCGGGGAGCTGTTTTTT. This encodes CASSYSWTPNTGELFF.

The gene calls are TRBV2 and TRBJ2-7; maybe TRBD1 (5 bases). Germline CDR1 reads SNHLY; CDR2 reads FYNNEI. There are 11 residues in the CDR3. Trimming stripped 3 bases from V and 6 bases from J, with 6 bases between. CDR3 region: CASSDRVEQYF. The CDR3 coding sequence is TGTGCCAGCAGTGACAGGGTCGAGCAGTACTTC.

At least ten counts were recorded for this clonotype. V is TRBV7-2 and J is TRBJ2-1, with TRBD2 as a possible D gene (6 bases). The V gene's germline CDR1 is SGHTA and CDR2 FQGNSA. This CDR3 contains 15 residues. Trimming removed 0 bases at V and 5 bases at J, with 11 bases between. Written as DNA, the CDR3 is TGTGCCAGCAGCTTAGCGTATGCGGGGAACAATGAGCAGTTCTTC. It encodes CASSLAYAGNNEQFF.

As DNA, the CDR3 is TGCGCCAGCAGTCTGGGTCCCGAAAGAAACATTCAGTACTTC. This sequence encodes CASSLGPERNIQYF. This chain uses TRBV10-2 with TRBJ2-4; the D is unclear. The germline gives CDR1 WSHSY, CDR2 SAAADI. The CDR3 covers 14 residues. The ends were cut back, 5 bases at V and 6 bases at J, with 14 bases in the middle.

The rearrangement uses TRBV2 and TRBJ2-3; D is uncertain. Germline CDR1 SNHLY, CDR2 FYNNEI. The CDR3 spans 15 residues. The V end lost 7 bases, the J end lost 1 base, and 15 bases lay between the germline ends. The CDR3 loop reads CASNWIGPGTDTQYF. CDR3 DNA sequence: TGTGCCAGCAATTGGATAGGTCCCGGCACAGATACGCAGTATTTT.

The rearrangement uses TRBV28 and TRBJ2-3; 7 bases are shared with TRBD2. Germline V lookup: CDR1 MDHEN, CDR2 SYDVKM. The length of the CDR3 is 12 residues. J gave up 9 bases and V 5 bases, and 5 bases lay outside the gene matches. The CDR3 DNA is TGTGCCAGCAGTCCCCGGCGGGGGACGCAGTATTTT. Protein sequence: CASSPRRGTQYF.

About this clonotype: It may be a read error: a sequence one base away is much more abundant. The V gene is TRBV7-6, the J gene TRBJ2-7, with a possible D match to TRBD2 (5 bases). The CDR3 spans 16 residues. CDR1 is SGHVS and CDR2 is FNYEAQ in the germline V gene. V was pared by 5 bases and J by 4 bases, with 21 bases between. The CDR3 bases are TGTGCCAGCAGCATAGGACGGGGTGGGGATGGATACGAGCAGTACTTC. Encoded protein: CASSIGRGGDGYEQYF.

There are a few counts of this clonotype. The chain has TRBV11-3 and TRBJ2-5; 7 bases are shared with TRBD2. CDR1 SGHNT and CDR2 YENEEA come from the germline V gene. Trimming took 5 bases from V and 5 from J; bases not matched to a gene: 17. This CDR3 is built from 17 residues. The CDR3 nucleotides read TGTGCCAGCAGCCCCGGGGGATCAGCGGGGCGTGGGGAGACCCAGTACTTC. Its translation is CASSPGGSAGRGETQYF.

The chain couples TRBV20-1 to TRBJ2-1; D remains unclear. V shed 1 base and J shed 6 bases, with 13 bases lying between them. This CDR3 comprises 14 residues. CDR1 and CDR2 from the germline V gene are DFQATT and SNEGSKA (reference sequence). The CDR3 region has the DNA TGCAGTGCTAGAGTGGTTCCCGGTTCCAATGAGCAGTTCTTC. Protein sequence: CSARVVPGSNEQFF.

A few counts support this clonotype. This sequence joins TRBV19 and TRBJ1-6; D is possibly TRBD1 (6 bases). This CDR3 is 14 amino acids long. In germline, CDR1 is LNHDA, CDR2 SQIVND (reference sequence). Between the trimmed V and J ends, which lost 3 bases and 9 bases, there was a span of 12 bases. DNA for the CDR3: TGTGCCAGTAGTATCATGGGGGCAGGTTCACCCCTCCACTTT. It translates to CASSIMGAGSPLHF.

In its sample, this clonotype was seen a few times. This chain connects TRBV14 to TRBJ2-1; D is unclear. Trimming left V 5 bases short and J 4 bases short, with 18 bases between. The germline V gene encodes CDR1 SGHDN and CDR2 FVKESK. CDR3 length equals 16 residues. The CDR3 here is CASSIDRTLGYNEQFF. CDR3 bases: TGTGCCAGCAGCATTGATAGGACCCTAGGGTACAATGAGCAGTTCTTC.

This clonotype was found a few times. The chain uses TRBV28 and TRBJ2-3; TRBD2 agrees at 8 bases. With 2 bases clipped from V and 2 bases from J, the junction kept 6 bases outside the gene matches. The CDR3 contains 16 residues. Germline CDR1 reads MDHEN; CDR2 reads SYDVKM. CDR3 residues: CASSLRAGEFTDTQYF. For the CDR3, the DNA is TGTGCCAGCAGTTTAAGAGCGGGGGAGTTCACAGATACGCAGTATTTT.

The gene calls are TRBV5-1 and TRBJ2-5; 8 bases are a match to TRBD1. This CDR3 is 16 amino acids long. CDR1 is SGHRS and CDR2 is YFSETQ in the germline V gene. With 3 bases clipped from V and 0 bases from J, the junction kept 7 bases outside the gene matches. The CDR3 DNA reads TGCGCCAGCAGCTGGGATCAGGGGGCCTACCAAGAGACCCAGTACTTC. This translates into CASSWDQGAYQETQYF.

This clonotype was counted only a few times. The chain employs TRBV27 and TRBJ2-1, with 8 nucleotides matching TRBD2. The CDR3 loop spans 16 amino acids. Trimming took 2 bases from V and 3 from J; bases not matched to a gene: 6. From germline, CDR1 is MNHEY and CDR2 SMNVEV (reference sequence). The CDR3 reads CASSLGSRGVYNEQFF. As DNA, the CDR3 is TGTGCCAGCAGTTTAGGTTCGCGGGGGGTCTACAATGAGCAGTTCTTC.

This chain uses TRBV4-1 with TRBJ2-1, with D perhaps TRBD1 (6 bases). The germline V gene has CDR1 MGHRA and CDR2 YSYEKL. The CDR3 is 21 amino acids. V lost 5 bases and J 3 bases, leaving 32 bases between the germline ends. This CDR3 reads CASSSLVLGRGSPEVYNEQFF. The CDR3 nucleotides read TGCGCCAGCAGCTCGCTAGTTTTGGGCAGGGGCTCCCCAGAAGTCTACAATGAGCAGTTCTTC.

This clonotype was seen at least ten times. This sequence joins TRBV28 and TRBJ2-3; D is unclear. CDR1 and CDR2 from the germline V gene are MDHEN and SYDVKM. The CDR3 is made up of 15 amino acids. The V end was cut by 1 base, the J end by 4 bases, with 12 bases between. The CDR3 DNA follows: TGTGCCAGCAGTTTATCTTCTAGTCGCGCAGATACGCAGTATTTT. Protein sequence: CASSLSSSRADTQYF.